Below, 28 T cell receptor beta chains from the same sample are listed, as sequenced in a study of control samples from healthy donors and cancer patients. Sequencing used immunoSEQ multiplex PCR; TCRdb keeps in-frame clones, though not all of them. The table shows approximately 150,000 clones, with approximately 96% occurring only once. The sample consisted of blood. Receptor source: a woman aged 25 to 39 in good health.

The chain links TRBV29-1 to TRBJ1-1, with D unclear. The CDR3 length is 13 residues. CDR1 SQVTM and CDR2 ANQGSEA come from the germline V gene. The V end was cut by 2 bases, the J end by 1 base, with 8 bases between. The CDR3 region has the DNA TGCAGCGTTGAAACGGGAGAGAACACTGAAGCTTTCTTT. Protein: CSVETGENTEAFF. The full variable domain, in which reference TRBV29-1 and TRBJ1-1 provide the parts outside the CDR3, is SAVISQKPSRDICQRGTSLTIQCQVDSQVTMMFWYRQQPGQSLTLIATANQGSEATYESGFVIDKFPISRPNLTFSTLTVSNMSPEDSSIYLCSVETGENTEAFFGQGTRLTVV.

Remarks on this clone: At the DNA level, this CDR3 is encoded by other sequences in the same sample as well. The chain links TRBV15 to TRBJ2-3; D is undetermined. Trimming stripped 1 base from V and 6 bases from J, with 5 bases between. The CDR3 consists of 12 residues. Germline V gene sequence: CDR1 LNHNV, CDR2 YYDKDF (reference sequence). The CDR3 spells CATSRVLDTQYF. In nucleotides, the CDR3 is TGTGCCACCAGCAGAGTTTTGGATACGCAGTATTTT. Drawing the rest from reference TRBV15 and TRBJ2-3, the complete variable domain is DAMVIQNPRYQVTQFGKPVTLSCSQTLNHNVMYWYQQKSSQAPKLLFHYYDKDFNNEADTPDNFQSRRPNTSFCFLDIRSPGLGDTAMYLCATSRVLDTQYFGPGTRLTVL.

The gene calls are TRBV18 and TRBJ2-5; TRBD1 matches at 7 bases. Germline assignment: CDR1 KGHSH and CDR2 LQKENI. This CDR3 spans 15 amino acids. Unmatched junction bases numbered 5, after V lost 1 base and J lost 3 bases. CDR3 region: CASSPLSGQKETQYF. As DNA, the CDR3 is TGTGCCAGCTCACCACTTTCGGGACAGAAAGAGACCCAGTACTTC.

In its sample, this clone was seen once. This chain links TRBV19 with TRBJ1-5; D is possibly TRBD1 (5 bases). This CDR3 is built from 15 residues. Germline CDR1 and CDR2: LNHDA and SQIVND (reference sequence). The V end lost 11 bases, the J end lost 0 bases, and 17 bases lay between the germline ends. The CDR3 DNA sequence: TGTGCCTCCAGGAAGACAGCTTATAGCAATCAGCCCCAGCATTTT. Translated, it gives CASRKTAYSNQPQHF.

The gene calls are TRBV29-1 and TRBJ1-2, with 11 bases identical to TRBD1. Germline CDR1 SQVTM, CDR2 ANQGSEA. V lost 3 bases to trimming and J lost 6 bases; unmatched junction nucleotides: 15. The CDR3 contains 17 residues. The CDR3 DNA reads TGCAGCGTTGAGCTTTCCGGGACAGGGGGGATCAGCCATGGCTACACCTTC. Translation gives CSVELSGTGGISHGYTF.

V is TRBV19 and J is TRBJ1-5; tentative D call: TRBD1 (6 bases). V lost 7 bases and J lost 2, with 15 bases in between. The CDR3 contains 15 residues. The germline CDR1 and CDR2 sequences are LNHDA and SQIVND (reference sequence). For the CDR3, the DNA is TGTGCCAGTACGACACAGGGTCAGGGCAATCAGCCCCAGCATTTT. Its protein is CASTTQGQGNQPQHF.

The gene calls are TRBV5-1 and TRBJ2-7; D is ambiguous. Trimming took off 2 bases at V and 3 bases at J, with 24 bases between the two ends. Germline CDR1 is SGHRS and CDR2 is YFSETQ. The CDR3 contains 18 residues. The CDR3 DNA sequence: TGCGCCAGCAGCTTAAAAGGGATGGCGCAAACTCTAAGCTACGAGCAGTACTTC. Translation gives CASSLKGMAQTLSYEQYF.

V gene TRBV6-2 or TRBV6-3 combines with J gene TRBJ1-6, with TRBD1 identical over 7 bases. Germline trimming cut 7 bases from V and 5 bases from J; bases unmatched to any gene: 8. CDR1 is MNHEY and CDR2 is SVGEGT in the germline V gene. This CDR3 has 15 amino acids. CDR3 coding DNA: TGTGCCAGCACCCCGACAGGGCGGAATAATTCACCCCTCCACTTT. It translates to CASTPTGRNNSPLHF.

The CDR3 DNA reads TGTGCCAGCAGTGTTACCGCGAACACTGAAGCTTTCTTT. Its translation: CASSVTANTEAFF. This chain connects TRBV6-4 to TRBJ1-1; no reliable D call. Germline V gene data show CDR1 as MRHNA and CDR2 as SNTAGT. This CDR3 has 13 amino acids. Trimming removed 4 bases at V and 1 base at J, with 7 bases between.

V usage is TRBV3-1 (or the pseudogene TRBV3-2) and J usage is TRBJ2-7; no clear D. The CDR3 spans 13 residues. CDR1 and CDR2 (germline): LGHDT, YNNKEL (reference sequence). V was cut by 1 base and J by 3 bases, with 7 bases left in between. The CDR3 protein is CASSQGRVYEQYF. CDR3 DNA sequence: TGTGCCAGCAGCCAAGGTAGGGTCTACGAGCAGTACTTC.

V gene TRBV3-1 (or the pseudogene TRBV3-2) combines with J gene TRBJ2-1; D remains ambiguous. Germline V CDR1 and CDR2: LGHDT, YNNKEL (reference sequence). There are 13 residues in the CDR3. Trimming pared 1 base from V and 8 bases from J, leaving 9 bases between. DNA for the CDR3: TGTGCCAGCAGCCAAGTCTACATCCATGAGCAGTTCTTC. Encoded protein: CASSQVYIHEQFF.

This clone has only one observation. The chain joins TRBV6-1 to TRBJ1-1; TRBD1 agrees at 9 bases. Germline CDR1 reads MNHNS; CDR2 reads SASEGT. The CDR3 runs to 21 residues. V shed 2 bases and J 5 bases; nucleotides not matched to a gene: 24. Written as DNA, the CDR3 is TGTGCCAGCAGTGAAAGGCTAAGGGGCTTTAGCCCCCGGACAGGGGAGACTGAAGCTTTCTTT. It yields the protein CASSERLRGFSPRTGETEAFF.

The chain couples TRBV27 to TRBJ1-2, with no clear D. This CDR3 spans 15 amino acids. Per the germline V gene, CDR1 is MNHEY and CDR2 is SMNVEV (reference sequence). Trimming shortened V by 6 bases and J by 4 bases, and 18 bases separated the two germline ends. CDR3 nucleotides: TGTGCCAGCAGGCCGGACCCGAGCGGCGGCTATGGCTACACCTTC. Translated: CASRPDPSGGYGYTF.

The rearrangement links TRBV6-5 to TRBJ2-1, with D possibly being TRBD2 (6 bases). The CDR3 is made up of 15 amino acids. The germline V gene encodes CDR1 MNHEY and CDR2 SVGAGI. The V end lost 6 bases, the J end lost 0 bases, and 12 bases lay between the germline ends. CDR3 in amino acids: CASSDRDFSYNEQFF. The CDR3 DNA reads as TGTGCCAGCAGCGACCGGGACTTCTCCTACAATGAGCAGTTCTTC.

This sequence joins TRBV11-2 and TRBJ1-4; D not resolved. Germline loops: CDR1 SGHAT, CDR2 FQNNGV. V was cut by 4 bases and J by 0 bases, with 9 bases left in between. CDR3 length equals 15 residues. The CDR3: CASSSYRATNEKLFF. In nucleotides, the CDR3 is TGTGCCAGCAGCTCGTACAGAGCAACTAATGAAAAACTGTTTTTT.

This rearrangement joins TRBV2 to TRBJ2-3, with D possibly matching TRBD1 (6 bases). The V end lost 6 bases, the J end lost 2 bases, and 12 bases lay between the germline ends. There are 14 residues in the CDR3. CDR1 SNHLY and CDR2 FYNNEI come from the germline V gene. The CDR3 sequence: CASREDRNTDTQYF. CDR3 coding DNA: TGTGCCAGCAGGGAGGACAGAAACACAGATACGCAGTATTTT.

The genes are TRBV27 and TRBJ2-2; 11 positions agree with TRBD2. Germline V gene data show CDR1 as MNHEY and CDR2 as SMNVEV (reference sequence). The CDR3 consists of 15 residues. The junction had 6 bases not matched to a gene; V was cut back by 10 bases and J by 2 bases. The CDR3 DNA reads TGTGCCACCCGACTAGCGGGGCATAACACCGGGGAGCTGTTTTTT. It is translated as CATRLAGHNTGELFF.

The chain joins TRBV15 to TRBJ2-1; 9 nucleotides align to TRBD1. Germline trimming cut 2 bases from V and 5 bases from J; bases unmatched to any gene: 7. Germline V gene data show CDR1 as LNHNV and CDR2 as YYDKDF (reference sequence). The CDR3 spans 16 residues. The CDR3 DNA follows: TGTGCCACCAGCAGACCTGGGACAGGGAAACACAATGAGCAGTTCTTC. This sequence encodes CATSRPGTGKHNEQFF.

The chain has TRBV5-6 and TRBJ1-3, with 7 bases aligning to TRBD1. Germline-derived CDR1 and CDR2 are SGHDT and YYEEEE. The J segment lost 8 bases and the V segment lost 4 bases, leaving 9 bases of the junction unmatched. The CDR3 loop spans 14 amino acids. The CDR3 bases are TGTGCCAGCAGCCGCGGACAGGATTTTTACACCATATATTTT. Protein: CASSRGQDFYTIYF.

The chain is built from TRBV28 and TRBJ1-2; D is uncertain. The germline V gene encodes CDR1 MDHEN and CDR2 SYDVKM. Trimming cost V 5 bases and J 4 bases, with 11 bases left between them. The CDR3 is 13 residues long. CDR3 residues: CASSAGAGYGYTF. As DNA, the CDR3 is TGTGCCAGCAGTGCCGGTGCGGGCTATGGCTACACCTTC.

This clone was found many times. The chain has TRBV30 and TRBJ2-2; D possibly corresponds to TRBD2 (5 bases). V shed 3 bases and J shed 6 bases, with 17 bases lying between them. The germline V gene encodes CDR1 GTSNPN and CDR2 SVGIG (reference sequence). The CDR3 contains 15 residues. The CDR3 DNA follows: TGTGCCTGGAGCAAAGAGGGCCTCGATGCCGGGGAGCTGTTTTTT. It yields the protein CAWSKEGLDAGELFF.

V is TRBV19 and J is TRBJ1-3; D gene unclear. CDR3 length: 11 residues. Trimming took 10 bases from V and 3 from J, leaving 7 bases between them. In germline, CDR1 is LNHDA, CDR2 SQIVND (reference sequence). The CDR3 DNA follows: TGTGCCATTACTTTTGGAAACACCATATATTTT. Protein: CAITFGNTIYF.

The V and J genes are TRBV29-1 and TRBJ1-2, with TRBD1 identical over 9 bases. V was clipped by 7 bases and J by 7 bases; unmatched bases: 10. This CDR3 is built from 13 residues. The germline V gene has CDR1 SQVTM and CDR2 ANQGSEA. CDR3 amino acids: CSAGGRDRVGYTF. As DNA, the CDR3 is TGCAGCGCTGGGGGCCGGGACAGGGTTGGCTACACCTTC. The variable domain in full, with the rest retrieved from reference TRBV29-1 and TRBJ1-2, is SAVISQKPSRDICQRGTSLTIQCQVDSQVTMMFWYRQQPGQSLTLIATANQGSEATYESGFVIDKFPISRPNLTFSTLTVSNMSPEDSSIYLCSAGGRDRVGYTFGSGTRLTVV.

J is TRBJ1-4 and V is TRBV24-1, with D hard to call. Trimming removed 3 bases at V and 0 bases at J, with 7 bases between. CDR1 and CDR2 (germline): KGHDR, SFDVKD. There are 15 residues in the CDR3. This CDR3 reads CATSDADATNEKLFF. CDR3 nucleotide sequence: TGTGCCACCAGTGATGCTGATGCAACTAATGAAAAACTGTTTTTT.

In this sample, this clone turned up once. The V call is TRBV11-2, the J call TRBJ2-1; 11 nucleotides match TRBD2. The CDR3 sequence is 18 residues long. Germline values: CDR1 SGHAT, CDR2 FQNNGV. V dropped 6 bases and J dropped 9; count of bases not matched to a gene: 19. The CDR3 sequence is CASSTLPVTSGTLGEQFF. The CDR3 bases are TGTGCCAGCAGTACCCTGCCTGTGACTAGCGGGACATTGGGTGAGCAGTTCTTC. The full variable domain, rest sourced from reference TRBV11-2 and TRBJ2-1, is EAGVAQSPRYKIIEKRQSVAFWCNPISGHATLYWYQQILGQGPKLLIQFQNNGVVDDSQLPKDRFSAERLKGVDSTLKIQPAKLEDSAVYLCASSTLPVTSGTLGEQFFGPGTRLTVL.

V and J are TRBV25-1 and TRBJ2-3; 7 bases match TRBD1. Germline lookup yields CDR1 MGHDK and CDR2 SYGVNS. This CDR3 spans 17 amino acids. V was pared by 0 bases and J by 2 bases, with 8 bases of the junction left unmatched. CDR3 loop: CASSEYPGGPYTDTQYF. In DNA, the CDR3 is TGTGCCAGCAGTGAATACCCAGGGGGTCCATACACAGATACGCAGTATTTT.

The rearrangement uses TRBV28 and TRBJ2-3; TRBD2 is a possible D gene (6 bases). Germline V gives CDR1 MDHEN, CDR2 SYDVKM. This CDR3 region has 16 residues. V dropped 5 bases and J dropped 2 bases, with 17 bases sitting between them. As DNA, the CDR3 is TGTGCCAGCAGTAAGCCCGGGGGAAGGTACACAGATACGCAGTATTTT. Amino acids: CASSKPGGRYTDTQYF.

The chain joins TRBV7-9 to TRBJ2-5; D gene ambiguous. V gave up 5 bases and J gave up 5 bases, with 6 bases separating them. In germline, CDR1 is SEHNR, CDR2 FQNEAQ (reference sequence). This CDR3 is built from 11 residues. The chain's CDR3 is CASSHSETQYF. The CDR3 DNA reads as TGTGCCAGCAGCCACTCGGAGACCCAGTACTTC. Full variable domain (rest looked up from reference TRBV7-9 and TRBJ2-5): DTGVSQNPRHKITKRGQNVTFRCDPISEHNRLYWYRQTLGQGPEFLTYFQNEAQLEKSRLLSDRFSAERPKGSFSTLEIQRTEQGDSAMYLCASSHSETQYFGPGTRLLVL.